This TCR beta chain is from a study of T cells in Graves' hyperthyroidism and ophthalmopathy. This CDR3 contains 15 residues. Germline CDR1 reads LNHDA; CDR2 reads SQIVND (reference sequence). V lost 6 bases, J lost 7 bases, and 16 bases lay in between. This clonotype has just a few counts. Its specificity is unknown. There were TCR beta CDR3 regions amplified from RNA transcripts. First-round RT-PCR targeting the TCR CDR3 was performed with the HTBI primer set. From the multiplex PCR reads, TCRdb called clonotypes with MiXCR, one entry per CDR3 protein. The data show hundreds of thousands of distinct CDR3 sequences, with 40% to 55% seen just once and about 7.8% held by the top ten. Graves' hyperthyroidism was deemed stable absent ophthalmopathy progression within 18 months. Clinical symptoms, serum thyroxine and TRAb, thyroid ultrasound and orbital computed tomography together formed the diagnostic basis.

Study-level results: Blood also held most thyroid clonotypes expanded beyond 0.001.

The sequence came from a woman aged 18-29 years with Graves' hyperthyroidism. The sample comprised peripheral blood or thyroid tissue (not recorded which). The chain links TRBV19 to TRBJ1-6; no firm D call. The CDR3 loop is CASSRIWQANSPLHF. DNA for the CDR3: TGTGCCAGTAGCCGAATCTGGCAGGCGAATTCACCCCTCCACTTT.